Detailed here is one T cell receptor beta chain. Its antigen is as yet unknown. Following autologous stem cell transplantation, relapse occurred in every patient, and exposure to brentuximab vedotin varied. The sample belongs to a study of PD-1 blockade in classical Hodgkin lymphoma. Study-wide findings and caveats: In CD4+ cells, TCR diversity went up significantly by C4D1, but in CD8+ cells it did not.

V lost 4 bases to trimming and J lost 5 bases; unmatched junction nucleotides: 5. Germline V gene lookup returns CDR1 SGHNT and CDR2 YYREEE (reference sequence). The CDR3 loop spans 14 amino acids. Profiling relied on immunoSEQ multiplex PCR, and the TCRdb table lists in-frame clones only, not all of them. Of 25,000 to 35,000 clones listed, about 71% are singletons. The rearrangement links TRBV5-4 to TRBJ2-2, with TRBD1 matching 7 bases. Sequences were derived from peripheral blood mononuclear cells (PBMCs), sampled before the second cycle of nivolumab. The sequence came from a human donor with classical Hodgkin lymphoma. In DNA, the CDR3 is TGTGCCAGCAGCAGACGGGACAGAACCGGGGAGCTGTTTTTT. Translated: CASSRRDRTGELFF.